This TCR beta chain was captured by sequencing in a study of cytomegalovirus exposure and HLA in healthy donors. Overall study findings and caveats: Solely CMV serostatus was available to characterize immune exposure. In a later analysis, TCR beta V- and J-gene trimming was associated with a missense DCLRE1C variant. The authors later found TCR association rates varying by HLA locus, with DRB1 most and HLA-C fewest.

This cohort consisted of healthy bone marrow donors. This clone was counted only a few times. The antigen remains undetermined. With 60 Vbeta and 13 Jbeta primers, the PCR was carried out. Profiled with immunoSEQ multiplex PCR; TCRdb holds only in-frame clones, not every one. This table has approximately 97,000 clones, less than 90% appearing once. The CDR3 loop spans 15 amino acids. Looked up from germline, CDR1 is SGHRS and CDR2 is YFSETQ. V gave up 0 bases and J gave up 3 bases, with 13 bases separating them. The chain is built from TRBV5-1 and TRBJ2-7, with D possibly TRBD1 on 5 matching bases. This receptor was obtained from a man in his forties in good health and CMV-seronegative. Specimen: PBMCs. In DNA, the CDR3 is TGCGCCAGCAGCTTGGATCCAGGGTCAGACTACGAGCAGTACTTC. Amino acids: CASSLDPGSDYEQYF.